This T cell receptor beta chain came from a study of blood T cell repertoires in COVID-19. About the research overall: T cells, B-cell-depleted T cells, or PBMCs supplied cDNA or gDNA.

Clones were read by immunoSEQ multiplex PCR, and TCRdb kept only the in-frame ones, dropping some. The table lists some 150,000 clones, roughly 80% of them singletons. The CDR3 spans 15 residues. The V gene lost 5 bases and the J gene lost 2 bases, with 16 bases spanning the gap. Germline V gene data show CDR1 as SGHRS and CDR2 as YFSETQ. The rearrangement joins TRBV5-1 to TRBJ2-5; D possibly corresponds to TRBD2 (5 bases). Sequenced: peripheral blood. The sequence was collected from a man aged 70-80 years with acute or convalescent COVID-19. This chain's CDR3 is CASSSLLRAQETQYF. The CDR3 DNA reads TGCGCCAGCAGTTCCCTTCTGCGGGCACAAGAGACCCAGTACTTC.